Given below is one TCR beta chain in context. Its antigen remains unknown. This entry is derived from a study of radiotherapy plus CTLA-4 blockade in lung cancer. Study background: Roughly 17% of patients responded objectively, and approximately 33% achieved disease control.

Patients in the study, people with chemo-refractory metastatic non-small-cell lung cancer, received focal radiation plus ipilimumab CTLA-4 blockade. The germline gives CDR1 SGHRS, CDR2 YFSETQ. The CDR3 runs to 15 residues. V was clipped by 4 bases and J by 4 bases, with 15 bases between them. Study-wide points: An expansion of tumor-derived TCR clones occurred in blood after radiotherapy plus ipilimumab. Reportedly, early blood T cell clone dynamics best predicted response, with interferon-beta.

Clones were sequenced by immunoSEQ multiplex PCR, and TCRdb holds only the in-frame ones, with some missing. The profile shows 25,000 to 35,000 clones, around 80% of them singletons. This chain joins TRBV5-1 and TRBJ1-5; unclear D gene. Source: peripheral blood, taken from a patient treated with radiotherapy plus ipilimumab. This clonotype was sampled from a human donor with non-small cell lung cancer that progressed on radiotherapy plus ipilimumab. The CDR3 DNA is TGCGCCAGCAGCCGGGAAGGTGAACTAAATCAGCCCCAGCATTTT. It codes for CASSREGELNQPQHF.